The following is a T cell receptor (beta chain) sequence with its context. The data derive from a study of technical replicates of blood from a handful of donors. TCRdb's copy holds only in-frame clones and misses some; the assay was immunoSEQ multiplex PCR. The profile shows tens of thousands of clones, nearly 97% of them singletons. The V end was cut by 9 bases, the J end by 0 bases, with 21 bases between. Germline-derived CDR1 and CDR2 are MNHEY and SMNVEV (reference sequence). The CDR3 has 18 residues. This clonotype originated in a human donor in good health. The sequenced sample was T cells isolated from PBMCs. The genes are TRBV27 and TRBJ2-6; TRBD1 might be the D (6 bases). The CDR3 DNA follows: TGTGCCAGTACCCCCTCGGGACATTCCGCCTCTGGGGCCAACGTCCTGACTTTC. It translates to CASTPSGHSASGANVLTF.